The rows below give T cell receptor beta chains drawn from one sample of a study of OX40 agonist ivuxolimab in advanced cancers. Produced via immunoSEQ multiplex PCR; TCRdb's table is partial and in-frame only. The repertoire holds under 95,000 clones, with around 88% as singletons. The sequenced sample was CD4+ or CD8+ T cells sorted from blood, obtained in a trial of the OX40 agonist ivuxolimab. These receptors originate from an adult with an advanced solid tumor such as melanoma, head and neck, liver or kidney cancer. The CDR3 runs from the conserved cysteine through the conserved F or W. Each record gives: V gene, clone size, J gene, D gene, CDR3 DNA, CDR3 protein. A D gene is named only where the DNA matches it firmly. Rows give clone size only sometimes, using once, few, many, or a class for an expanded clone.

V gene: TRBV19; clone size: NA; J gene: TRBJ1-5; D gene: NA; CDR3 DNA: TGTGCCAGTAGTTTGCCGGGACTTATCAATCAGCCCCAGCATTTT; CDR3 protein: CASSLPGLINQPQHF
V gene: TRBV18; clone size: NA; J gene: TRBJ1-5; D gene: NA; CDR3 DNA: TGTGCCAGCTCACCTCCGGGGGGAGATCAGCCCCAGCATTTT; CDR3 protein: CASSPPGGDQPQHF
V gene: TRBV5-1; clone size: NA; J gene: TRBJ1-4; D gene: NA; CDR3 DNA: TGCGCCAGCAGCTTGGGTCAGGGTTTGAATGAAAAACTGTTTTTT; CDR3 protein: CASSLGQGLNEKLFF
V gene: TRBV7-2; clone size: NA; J gene: TRBJ2-7; D gene: TRBD1; CDR3 DNA: TGTGCCAGCAGGCCGGGACAGGGGGAATACGAGCAGTACTTC; CDR3 protein: CASRPGQGEYEQYF
V gene: TRBV28; clone size: NA; J gene: TRBJ1-1; D gene: NA; CDR3 DNA: TGTGCCAGCAGTTTATCGATCCGTGCCTACTTGAACACTGAAGCTTTCTTT; CDR3 protein: CASSLSIRAYLNTEAFF
V gene: TRBV7-9; clone size: NA; J gene: TRBJ2-1; D gene: TRBD2; CDR3 DNA: TGTGCCAGCAGCCCCCGGACTAGCGGGGGGTACAATGAGCAGTTCTTC; CDR3 protein: CASSPRTSGGYNEQFF
V gene: TRBV20-1; clone size: NA; J gene: TRBJ1-4; D gene: NA; CDR3 DNA: TGCAGTGCTAGAGGGGTTGAAAAACTGTTTTTT; CDR3 protein: CSARGVEKLFF
V gene: TRBV19; clone size: NA; J gene: TRBJ1-1; D gene: TRBD1; CDR3 DNA: TGTGCCAGTAGTACGACAGGGGACACTGAAGCTTTCTTT; CDR3 protein: CASSTTGDTEAFF
V gene: TRBV30; clone size: NA; J gene: TRBJ1-6; D gene: NA; CDR3 DNA: TGTGCCTGGAGTGTACTTGCGGGTCGGGATTCACCCCTCCACTTT; CDR3 protein: CAWSVLAGRDSPLHF
V gene: TRBV18; clone size: NA; J gene: TRBJ1-3; D gene: TRBD1; CDR3 DNA: TGTGCCAGCTCACCGAGCGACAGGGGTGAAAACACCATATATTTT; CDR3 protein: CASSPSDRGENTIYF
V gene: TRBV10-3; clone size: NA; J gene: TRBJ2-5; D gene: NA; CDR3 DNA: TGTGCCATCAGTGAGTCGGGCCAGCAAGAGACCCAGTACTTC; CDR3 protein: CAISESGQQETQYF
V gene: TRBV9; clone size: few; J gene: TRBJ1-3; D gene: NA; CDR3 DNA: TGTGCCAGCAGCATCAGACAGTCTGGAAACACCATATATTTT; CDR3 protein: CASSIRQSGNTIYF
V gene: TRBV19; clone size: NA; J gene: TRBJ2-7; D gene: TRBD1; CDR3 DNA: TGTGCCAGTAGCGGACAGGGATACGAGCAGTACTTC; CDR3 protein: CASSGQGYEQYF
V gene: TRBV4-2; clone size: NA; J gene: TRBJ1-1; D gene: TRBD1; CDR3 DNA: TGTGCCAGCAGCCAAGACGGGACAGGCTCCCGCATGAACACTGAAGCTTTCTTT; CDR3 protein: CASSQDGTGSRMNTEAFF
V gene: TRBV7-3; clone size: NA; J gene: TRBJ2-2; D gene: TRBD1; CDR3 DNA: TGTGCCAGCAGCTCGACAGGGTCTAACACCGGGGAGCTGTTTTTT; CDR3 protein: CASSSTGSNTGELFF
V gene: TRBV6-1; clone size: NA; J gene: TRBJ1-1; D gene: NA; CDR3 DNA: TGTGCCAGCCTTCCTCTTACTTACACTGAAGCTTTCTTT; CDR3 protein: CASLPLTYTEAFF
V gene: TRBV4-3; clone size: NA; J gene: TRBJ1-4; D gene: NA; CDR3 DNA: TGCGCCAGCAGCCAGACCTTTGACCATAATGAAAAACTGTTTTTT; CDR3 protein: CASSQTFDHNEKLFF
V gene: TRBV6-4; clone size: NA; J gene: TRBJ1-2; D gene: NA; CDR3 DNA: TGTGCCAGCAGTCCGGGACCCGCTAACTATGGCTACACCTTC; CDR3 protein: CASSPGPANYGYTF
V gene: TRBV30; clone size: NA; J gene: TRBJ1-2; D gene: TRBD1; CDR3 DNA: TGTGCCTGGAGACTGGACAGGACGATTTCCGGCGGCTACACCTTC; CDR3 protein: CAWRLDRTISGGYTF
V gene: TRBV15; clone size: few; J gene: TRBJ1-1; D gene: NA; CDR3 DNA: TGTGCCACCAGCAGAGAGGGGGGAGTAGGAAACTACACTGAAGCTTTCTTT; CDR3 protein: CATSREGGVGNYTEAFF
V gene: TRBV5-6; clone size: NA; J gene: TRBJ1-4; D gene: NA; CDR3 DNA: TGTGCCAGCAGCTTGGTGGGGGTCGATGGTAATGAAAAACTGTTTTTT; CDR3 protein: CASSLVGVDGNEKLFF
V gene: TRBV14; clone size: NA; J gene: TRBJ2-7; D gene: NA; CDR3 DNA: TGTGCCAGCAGCCAATTACGAGACTACGAGCAGTACTTC; CDR3 protein: CASSQLRDYEQYF
V gene: TRBV27; clone size: once; J gene: TRBJ2-1; D gene: NA; CDR3 DNA: TGTGCCAGCAGTTTTTTTTGGGTGGCAGGGGCGAGGAATGAGCAGTTCTTC; CDR3 protein: CASSFFWVAGARNEQFF
V gene: TRBV7-3; clone size: NA; J gene: TRBJ2-1; D gene: TRBD2; CDR3 DNA: TGTGCCAGCAGTAAAATCCCGCGCCCGGCTAGCGGGGGGTGGGGTGAGCAGTTCTTC; CDR3 protein: CASSKIPRPASGGWGEQFF
V gene: TRBV7-3; clone size: NA; J gene: TRBJ1-2; D gene: NA; CDR3 DNA: TGTGCCAGCAGTCGGGACCGCGGTTATGGCTACACCTTC; CDR3 protein: CASSRDRGYGYTF
V gene: TRBV6-6; clone size: NA; J gene: TRBJ1-4; D gene: NA; CDR3 DNA: TGTGCCAGCAGCCCCCATCGACAACCAAGTCCGGTTGAACTGTTTTTT; CDR3 protein: CASSPHRQPSPVELFF
V gene: TRBV7-9; clone size: NA; J gene: TRBJ1-4; D gene: TRBD1; CDR3 DNA: TGTGCCAGCAGCTTAGAGACAGGGGGGAATGAAAAACTGTTTTTT; CDR3 protein: CASSLETGGNEKLFF
V gene: TRBV4-2; clone size: few; J gene: TRBJ2-6; D gene: TRBD2; CDR3 DNA: TGTGCCAGCAGCCCTACCGGGACTAGCGGGAGCTCAACCGGGGCCAACGTCCTGACTTTC; CDR3 protein: CASSPTGTSGSSTGANVLTF
V gene: TRBV25-1; clone size: NA; J gene: TRBJ1-4; D gene: NA; CDR3 DNA: TGTGCCAGCAGTGAATATAGGGCAAACGAAAAACTGTTTTTT; CDR3 protein: CASSEYRANEKLFF
V gene: TRBV7-3; clone size: few; J gene: TRBJ1-1; D gene: NA; CDR3 DNA: TGTGCCAGCAGCTTTAACAGCGCCTCGAACACTGAAGCTTTCTTT; CDR3 protein: CASSFNSASNTEAFF
V gene: TRBV27; clone size: once; J gene: TRBJ2-5; D gene: NA; CDR3 DNA: TGTGCCAGCAGTACCACCAAGGACCCGGTGGTAGGGGAGACCCAGTACTTC; CDR3 protein: CASSTTKDPVVGETQYF
V gene: TRBV5-5; clone size: NA; J gene: TRBJ1-4; D gene: NA; CDR3 DNA: TGTGCCAGCAGCTCTTACAGGGACAAAGATGAAAAACTGTTTTTT; CDR3 protein: CASSSYRDKDEKLFF
V gene: TRBV7-2; clone size: few; J gene: TRBJ1-2; D gene: TRBD1; CDR3 DNA: TGTGCCAGCAGCCCCAGGGGGGAGGCCCTCTATGGCTACACCTTC; CDR3 protein: CASSPRGEALYGYTF
V gene: TRBV9; clone size: NA; J gene: TRBJ1-1; D gene: NA; CDR3 DNA: TGTGCCAGCAGCCCGATAAAAACTAACACTGAAGCTTTCTTT; CDR3 protein: CASSPIKTNTEAFF
V gene: TRBV7-2; clone size: NA; J gene: TRBJ2-2; D gene: NA; CDR3 DNA: TGTGCCAGCAGCTTAGGAGGGAACACCGGGGAGCTGTTTTTT; CDR3 protein: CASSLGGNTGELFF
V gene: TRBV7-2; clone size: NA; J gene: TRBJ2-4; D gene: NA; CDR3 DNA: TGTGCCAGCGGGACAACCCTCGGCATTCAGTACTTC; CDR3 protein: CASGTTLGIQYF
V gene: TRBV7-6; clone size: NA; J gene: TRBJ2-5; D gene: NA; CDR3 DNA: TGTGCCAGCAGCTTAGCCGGGGCCCTTGGGGGAGAGACCCAGTACTTC; CDR3 protein: CASSLAGALGGETQYF
V gene: TRBV7-2; clone size: NA; J gene: TRBJ2-5; D gene: TRBD1; CDR3 DNA: TGTGCCAGCAGCTGGGGACAGCCTGCACAAGAGACCCAGTACTTC; CDR3 protein: CASSWGQPAQETQYF
V gene: TRBV7-3; clone size: NA; J gene: TRBJ2-5; D gene: TRBD2; CDR3 DNA: TGTGCCAGCAGCGCAGGGACTAGAGAGACCCAGTACTTC; CDR3 protein: CASSAGTRETQYF
V gene: TRBV7-2; clone size: NA; J gene: TRBJ2-7; D gene: NA; CDR3 DNA: TGTGCCAGCAGCTTACTAGGCACATCCTACGAGCAGTACTTC; CDR3 protein: CASSLLGTSYEQYF
V gene: TRBV6-5; clone size: NA; J gene: TRBJ2-7; D gene: TRBD1; CDR3 DNA: TGTGCCAGCAGAAGGGACAGCCTCTCCTACGAGCAGTACTTC; CDR3 protein: CASRRDSLSYEQYF
V gene: TRBV5-1; clone size: NA; J gene: TRBJ2-1; D gene: NA; CDR3 DNA: TGCGCCAGCAGCCCCCGGGACCTCGGATACAATGAGCAGTTCTTC; CDR3 protein: CASSPRDLGYNEQFF
V gene: TRBV28; clone size: NA; J gene: TRBJ2-2; D gene: NA; CDR3 DNA: TGTGCCTTGGGCGGCCTCAGGTCCACCGGGGAGCTGTTTTTT; CDR3 protein: CALGGLRSTGELFF
V gene: TRBV28; clone size: once; J gene: TRBJ2-5; D gene: NA; CDR3 DNA: TGTGCCAGCAGCCCCCCGGGACCCCCCGGGACCCAGTACTTC; CDR3 protein: CASSPPGPPGTQYF
V gene: TRBV5-1; clone size: NA; J gene: TRBJ2-1; D gene: NA; CDR3 DNA: TGCGCCAGCAGCCAAGGGGGCGGGGGTTCCAATGAGCAGTTCTTC; CDR3 protein: CASSQGGGGSNEQFF
V gene: TRBV11-1; clone size: NA; J gene: TRBJ2-1; D gene: TRBD2; CDR3 DNA: TGTGCCAGCAGACAGGGACTAGCGGACTACAATGAGCAGTTCTTC; CDR3 protein: CASRQGLADYNEQFF
V gene: TRBV14; clone size: NA; J gene: TRBJ2-3; D gene: NA; CDR3 DNA: TGTGCCAGCAGCCAAACTAGATTGGCAGATACGCAGTATTTT; CDR3 protein: CASSQTRLADTQYF
V gene: TRBV28; clone size: NA; J gene: TRBJ2-7; D gene: TRBD1; CDR3 DNA: TGTGCCACCAGCCTACCGGGACAGAGAACCTACGAGCAGTACTTC; CDR3 protein: CATSLPGQRTYEQYF
V gene: TRBV9; clone size: NA; J gene: TRBJ1-1; D gene: TRBD1; CDR3 DNA: TGTGCCAGCGGGGGGAGACAGGGCCCCAATGAAGCTTTCTTT; CDR3 protein: CASGGRQGPNEAFF
V gene: TRBV6-5; clone size: NA; J gene: TRBJ2-1; D gene: NA; CDR3 DNA: TGTGCCAGCAGTTACAGGGACCATATTGGTCTGTTCTTC; CDR3 protein: CASSYRDHIGLFF
V gene: TRBV9; clone size: NA; J gene: TRBJ1-3; D gene: NA; CDR3 DNA: TGTGCCAGCAGCGTAGGAGGTACAGACACCATATATTTT; CDR3 protein: CASSVGGTDTIYF